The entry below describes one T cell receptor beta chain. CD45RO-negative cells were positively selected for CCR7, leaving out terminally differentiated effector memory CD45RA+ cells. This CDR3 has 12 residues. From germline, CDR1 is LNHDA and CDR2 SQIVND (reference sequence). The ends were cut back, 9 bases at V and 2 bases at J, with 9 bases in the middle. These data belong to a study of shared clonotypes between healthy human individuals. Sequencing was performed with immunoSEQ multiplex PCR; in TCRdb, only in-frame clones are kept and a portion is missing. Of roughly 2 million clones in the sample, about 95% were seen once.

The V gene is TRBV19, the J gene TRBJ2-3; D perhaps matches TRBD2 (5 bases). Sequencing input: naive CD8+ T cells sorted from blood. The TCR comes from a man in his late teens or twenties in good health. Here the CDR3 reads CASSGFTDTQYF. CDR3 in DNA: TGTGCCAGCTCGGGATTCACAGATACGCAGTATTTT.